Listed here are 3 T cell receptor beta chains from one sample, sequenced in a study of long-term antiretroviral therapy in people with HIV. Run at survey level, the immunoSEQ assay was version v3.0. Sequenced by immunoSEQ multiplex PCR; TCRdb stores in-frame clones only, minus some. The data show 25,000 to 30,000 clones, with about 82% seen just once and around 8.2% held by the top ten. The sequencing used unsorted PBMCs, collected 3 years after starting antiretroviral therapy. The origin of the receptors is a man in his forties with HIV.

The V call is TRBV5-1, the J call TRBJ2-2, with TRBD1 as a possible D gene (6 bases). The V end was cut by 0 bases, the J end by 0 bases, with 9 bases between. This CDR3 region has 16 residues. Germline V CDR1 and CDR2: SGHRS, YFSETQ. In DNA form, the CDR3 reads TGCGCCAGCAGCTTGGGGACAGCAACGAACACCGGGGAGCTGTTTTTT. Translating gives CASSLGTATNTGELFF.

V and J are TRBV29-1 and TRBJ2-1, with TRBD2 as a possible D gene (6 bases). V was cut by 7 bases and J by 3 bases, with 16 bases left in between. The germline V gene has CDR1 SQVTM and CDR2 ANQGSEA. The CDR3 spans 14 residues. The DNA for the CDR3 is TGCAGCGAGGTAGCCAGCGGGCGCTACAATGAGCAGTTCTTC. This gives the protein CSEVASGRYNEQFF.

The genes are TRBV27 and TRBJ2-7; unclear D gene. Germline lookup yields CDR1 MNHEY and CDR2 SMNVEV (reference sequence). V was shortened by 5 bases and J by 3 bases, with 11 bases between the two germline ends. CDR3 length: 13 amino acids. As DNA, the CDR3 is TGTGCCAGCAGTCCCCGGGCGGTCTACGAGCAGTACTTC. It yields the protein CASSPRAVYEQYF.